This paragraph reports one TCR beta chain. The target antigen is unknown. This record comes from a study of shared clonotypes between healthy human individuals. Findings and caveats of the study: Clonotypes that were shared across four donors made up roughly 5.2% of naive CD4 clonotypes. What limited the represented genetic and exposure-history diversity was the small number of donors.

Those who donated were healthy HIV-negative adults, with no recent acute infections or vaccinations reported. Roughly 30,000 T cell genomes (roughly 190 ng DNA) went into each sorted-subset replicate. This table comes from immunoSEQ multiplex PCR, and its TCRdb copy is limited to in-frame clones, with some not included. The data contain 1,500,000 or so clones, about 96% of them singletons. The V end lost 3 bases, the J end lost 3 bases, and 12 bases lay between the germline ends. Germline V lookup: CDR1 KGHSH, CDR2 LQKENI. The CDR3 has 14 amino acids. The sequence was obtained from a man aged 25-40 years in good health. The source material was naive CD4+ T cells sorted from blood. The subset denotes: CD45RA+ positively selected. The rearrangement links TRBV18 to TRBJ2-7; a weak D match, TRBD1 (6 bases). CDR3 coding DNA: TGTGCCAGCTCACCGTCCCAGGGGAACTACGAGCAGTACTTC. Protein: CASSPSQGNYEQYF.